Following are 6 T cell receptor beta chains from one sample sequenced in a study of cytomegalovirus exposure and HLA in healthy donors. Sequencing was performed with immunoSEQ multiplex PCR; in TCRdb, only in-frame clones are kept and a portion is missing. The sample holds a few hundred thousand clones, roughly 88% seen once. Sequenced input: PBMCs. These receptors were obtained from a woman aged 25 to 39 in good health and CMV-seropositive.

This clone was picked up a small number of times. The chain is built from TRBV27 and TRBJ2-7, with D perhaps given as TRBD1 or TRBD2 (5 bases each). Trimming removed 8 bases from V and 3 bases from J, with 11 bases in between. The CDR3 runs to 12 residues. Per germline, CDR1 MNHEY and CDR2 SMNVEV (reference sequence). CDR3 bases: TGTGCCAGCCAGGGAGATGGCTACGAGCAGTACTTC. Translating gives CASQGDGYEQYF.

V and J are TRBV28 and TRBJ2-5; D may be TRBD2 (6 bases). V was pared by 3 bases and J by 2 bases, with 19 bases between. The CDR3 loop spans 17 amino acids. Germline CDR1 and CDR2: MDHEN and SYDVKM. The CDR3: CASSLLSLAIPQETQYF. CDR3 nucleotide sequence: TGTGCCAGCAGTTTGCTCTCACTAGCTATCCCTCAAGAGACCCAGTACTTC. The variable domain in full, completed from reference TRBV28 and TRBJ2-5, reads DVKVTQSSRYLVKRTGEKVFLECVQDMDHENMFWYRQDPGLGLRLIYFSYDVKMKEKGDIPEGYSVSREKKERFSLILESASTNQTSMYLCASSLLSLAIPQETQYFGPGTRLLVL.

The chain joins TRBV6-5 to TRBJ1-2; D unclear. CDR3 length equals 14 residues. V lost 4 bases and J lost 0, with 9 bases in between. Germline V gene lookup returns CDR1 MNHEY and CDR2 SVGAGI. CDR3 nucleotide sequence: TGTGCCAGCAGTTCTCGGGGAGCTAACTATGGCTACACCTTC. Amino acids: CASSSRGANYGYTF.

The chain links TRBV18 to TRBJ1-2; 9 bases match TRBD1. This CDR3 has 13 residues. Germline V lookup: CDR1 KGHSH, CDR2 LQKENI. The V gene end was trimmed by 6 bases and the J gene end by 8 bases; junction bases not matched to a gene: 7. The CDR3: CASSSGTGQGYTF. The CDR3 nucleotides read TGTGCCAGCTCGTCTGGGACAGGGCAGGGCTACACCTTC. Using reference TRBV18 and TRBJ1-2 for the parts outside the CDR3, the full variable domain is NAGVMQNPRHLVRRRGQEARLRCSPMKGHSHVYWYRQLPEEGLKFMVYLQKENIIDESGMPKERFSAEFPKEGPSILRIQQVVRGDSAAYFCASSSGTGQGYTFGSGTRLTVV.

This clone has more than one count but fewer than ten. The J gene is TRBJ1-3, the V gene TRBV6-1; D is unclear. The V and J ends lost 6 bases and 6 bases respectively, with 12 bases between them. This CDR3 has 13 residues. Per germline, CDR1 MNHNS and CDR2 SASEGT. The CDR3 spells CASRRSTENTIYF. DNA for the CDR3: TGTGCCAGCAGGAGATCGACTGAAAACACCATATATTTT.

The rearrangement joins TRBV5-1 to TRBJ2-3; no clear D gene. Germline CDR1 SGHRS, CDR2 YFSETQ. Trimming removed 1 base from V and 4 bases from J, with 13 bases in between. The CDR3 contains 15 residues. CDR3 in DNA: TGCGCCAGCAGCTTGCCTAAGGAAGGAGCAGATACGCAGTATTTT. This encodes CASSLPKEGADTQYF.